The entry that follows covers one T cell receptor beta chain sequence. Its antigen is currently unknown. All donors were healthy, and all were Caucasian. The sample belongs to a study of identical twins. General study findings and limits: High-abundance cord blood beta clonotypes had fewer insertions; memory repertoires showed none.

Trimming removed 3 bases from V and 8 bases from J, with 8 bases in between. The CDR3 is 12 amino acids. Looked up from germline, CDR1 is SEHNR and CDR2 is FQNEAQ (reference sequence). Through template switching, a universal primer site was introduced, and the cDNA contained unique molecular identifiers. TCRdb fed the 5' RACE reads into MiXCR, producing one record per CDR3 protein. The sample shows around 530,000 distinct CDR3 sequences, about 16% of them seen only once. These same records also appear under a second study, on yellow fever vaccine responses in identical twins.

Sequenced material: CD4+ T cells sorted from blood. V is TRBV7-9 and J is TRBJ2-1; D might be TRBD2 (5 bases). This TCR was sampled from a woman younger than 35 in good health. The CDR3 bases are TGTGCCAGCAGCTTTAGCGACGATGAGCAGTTCTTC. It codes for CASSFSDDEQFF.